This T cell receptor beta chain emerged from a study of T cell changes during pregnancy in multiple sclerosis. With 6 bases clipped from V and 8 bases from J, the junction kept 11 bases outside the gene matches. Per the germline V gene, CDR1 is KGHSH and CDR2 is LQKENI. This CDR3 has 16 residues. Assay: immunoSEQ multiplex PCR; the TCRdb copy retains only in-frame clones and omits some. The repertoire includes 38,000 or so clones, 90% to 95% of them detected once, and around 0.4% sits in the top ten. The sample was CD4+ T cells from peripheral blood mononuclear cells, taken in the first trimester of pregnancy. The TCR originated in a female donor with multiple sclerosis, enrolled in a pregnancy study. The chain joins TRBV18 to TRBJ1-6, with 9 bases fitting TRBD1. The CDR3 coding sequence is TGTGCCAGCTCCCTGGCCGGGACAGGGTATGATTCACCCCTCCACTTT. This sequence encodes CASSLAGTGYDSPLHF.